These 8 T cell receptor beta chains were all obtained from the same sample, sequenced in a study of monozygotic twins with inflammatory bowel disease. TCRdb re-called the 5' RACE reads; one entry per CDR3 protein, DNA not given. The sample totals 200,000 to 250,000 distinct CDR3 sequences; its top ten clones hold roughly 1.7%. Material for sequencing was blood. Receptors were obtained from a human donor with ulcerative colitis or Crohn's disease, or a healthy co-twin of an affected twin (not recorded which).

The J gene is TRBJ1-2, the V gene TRBV11-2. Germline V gene sequence: CDR1 SGHAT, CDR2 FQNNGV. The CDR3 is 15 amino acids. CDR3 sequence reads: CASSPSPQPSYGYTF.

The gene calls are TRBV20-1 and TRBJ2-1. The CDR3 is 15 amino acids. CDR1 and CDR2 from the germline V gene are DFQATT and SNEGSKA (reference sequence). The CDR3 reads CSARDRWSSYNEQFF.

The V and J genes are TRBV20-1 and TRBJ2-4; TCRdb calls TRBD2, which cannot be checked without DNA. The length of the CDR3 is 17 residues. Germline V gene lookup returns CDR1 DFQATT and CDR2 SNEGSKA (reference sequence). The CDR3 protein is CSAIVAGGTLAKNIQYF.

The chain carries TRBV7-7 and TRBJ2-2; the D call from TCRdb, TRBD2, cannot be confirmed without DNA. The germline V gene has CDR1 SSHAT and CDR2 FNYEAQ (reference sequence). CDR3 length equals 16 residues. The CDR3 sequence: CASSSGGSPNTGELFF. Full variable domain (remainder filled in from reference TRBV7-7 and TRBJ2-2): GAGVSQSPRYKVTKRGQDVTLRCDPISSHATLYWYQQALGQGPEFLTYFNYEAQPDKSGLPSDRFSAERPEGSISTLTIQRTEQRDSAMYRCASSSGGSPNTGELFFGEGSRLTVL.

This chain connects TRBV5-1 to TRBJ2-7; TCRdb's D gene call, TRBD1, goes unchecked for lack of DNA. The CDR3 covers 15 residues. The V gene's germline CDR1 is SGHRS and CDR2 YFSETQ. The CDR3 reads CASSFGTGSPYEQYF.

The rearrangement uses TRBV5-4 and TRBJ2-7; TCRdb's assignment of TRBD1 cannot be checked, as there is no DNA. The CDR3 consists of 15 residues. Germline loops: CDR1 SGHNT, CDR2 YYREEE (reference sequence). This CDR3 reads CASSLGGGASYEQYF.

The chain uses TRBV20-1 and TRBJ1-5; TCRdb's D call, TRBD1, is unchecked because there is no DNA. The CDR3 loop spans 14 amino acids. Germline CDR1 reads DFQATT; CDR2 reads SNEGSKA (reference sequence). The chain's CDR3 is CSARGTGSNQPQHF.

This chain links TRBV18 with TRBJ1-5; no DNA is available, so the TRBD1 call from TCRdb remains unchecked. CDR3 length equals 15 residues. Germline-derived CDR1 and CDR2 are KGHSH and LQKENI. The CDR3 is CASSQTGMDNQPQHF.